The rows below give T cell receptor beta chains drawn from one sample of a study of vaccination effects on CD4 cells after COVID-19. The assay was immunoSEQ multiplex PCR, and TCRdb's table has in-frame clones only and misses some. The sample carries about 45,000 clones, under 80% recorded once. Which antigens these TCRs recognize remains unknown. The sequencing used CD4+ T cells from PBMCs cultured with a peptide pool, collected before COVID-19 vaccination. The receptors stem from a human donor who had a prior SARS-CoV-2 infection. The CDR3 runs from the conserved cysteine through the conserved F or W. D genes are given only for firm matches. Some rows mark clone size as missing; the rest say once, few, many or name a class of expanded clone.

cdr3_nt: TGTGCCAGCAGATTGGGGGGGGCCGGAAACACCATATATTTT
cdr3_aa: CASRLGGAGNTIYF
clone_size: NA
j_call: TRBJ1-3
d_call: NA
v_call: TRBV7-2

cdr3_nt: TGTGCCAGCAGCAAAGAGCCGGGACAGGGGGGAGAGACCCAGTACTTC
cdr3_aa: CASSKEPGQGGETQYF
clone_size: once
j_call: TRBJ2-5
d_call: NA
v_call: TRBV21-1

cdr3_nt: TGTGCCAGCAGCTTAGGAGCTTTAGGAGCGGGGGGGGGAGAGACCCAGTACTTC
cdr3_aa: CASSLGALGAGGGETQYF
clone_size: once
j_call: TRBJ2-5
d_call: TRBD2
v_call: TRBV11-3

cdr3_nt: TGTGCCAGTAGTATCCGGGACACCCGCACAGATACGCAGTATTTT
cdr3_aa: CASSIRDTRTDTQYF
clone_size: NA
j_call: TRBJ2-3
d_call: NA
v_call: TRBV19

cdr3_nt: TGTGCCAGCAGTTTATCTGCCCAGGCTGGGCCCCAGCATTTT
cdr3_aa: CASSLSAQAGPQHF
clone_size: NA
j_call: TRBJ1-5
d_call: NA
v_call: TRBV27

cdr3_nt: TGTGCCCGACAGACAGGGGGCTCCTATAATTCACCCCTCCACTTT
cdr3_aa: CARQTGGSYNSPLHF
clone_size: NA
j_call: TRBJ1-6
d_call: TRBD1
v_call: TRBV30

cdr3_nt: TGTGCCAGCAGTTTTAAAGGTGTGGGGGCACTGATTGGCTATGGCTACACCTTC
cdr3_aa: CASSFKGVGALIGYGYTF
clone_size: once
j_call: TRBJ1-2
d_call: NA
v_call: TRBV28

cdr3_nt: TGTGCCAGCAGGCCCTGGGGGGCTAATGAAAAACTGTTTTTT
cdr3_aa: CASRPWGANEKLFF
clone_size: once
j_call: TRBJ1-4
d_call: NA
v_call: TRBV7-9

cdr3_nt: TGTGCCAGCTCAGGGCGGTCCCAAGAGACCCAGTACTTC
cdr3_aa: CASSGRSQETQYF
clone_size: NA
j_call: TRBJ2-5
d_call: NA
v_call: TRBV6-5

cdr3_nt: TGTGCCAGCAGCCCGGCCGGGACAGCGAAAAACTATGGCTACACCTTC
cdr3_aa: CASSPAGTAKNYGYTF
clone_size: once
j_call: TRBJ1-2
d_call: TRBD1
v_call: TRBV5-4

cdr3_nt: TGTGCCTGGAGTGTGATCCAGGGGCCCGGGGAGCTGTTTTTT
cdr3_aa: CAWSVIQGPGELFF
clone_size: few
j_call: TRBJ2-2
d_call: NA
v_call: TRBV30

cdr3_nt: TGTGCCAGCAGTTACGGACTAGGCACAGATACGCAGTATTTT
cdr3_aa: CASSYGLGTDTQYF
clone_size: few
j_call: TRBJ2-3
d_call: TRBD2
v_call: TRBV5-4

cdr3_nt: TGTGCCAGCAGTGACTCGGTGAATTCACCCCTCCACTTT
cdr3_aa: CASSDSVNSPLHF
clone_size: NA
j_call: TRBJ1-6
d_call: NA
v_call: TRBV6-4

cdr3_nt: TGTGCCAGCAGTCGACTAGGGGGTTCACCCCTCCACTTT
cdr3_aa: CASSRLGGSPLHF
clone_size: few
j_call: TRBJ1-6
d_call: NA
v_call: TRBV11-1

cdr3_nt: TGTGCCAGCTCACCGGGTGAGGAGCAGTTCTTC
cdr3_aa: CASSPGEEQFF
clone_size: NA
j_call: TRBJ2-1
d_call: NA
v_call: TRBV18

cdr3_nt: TGCAGTGGCGGGGATTCCTACGAGCAGTACTTC
cdr3_aa: CSGGDSYEQYF
clone_size: NA
j_call: TRBJ2-7
d_call: NA
v_call: TRBV20-1

cdr3_nt: TGTGCCAGCAGCCCTAGCGGGGGGGACTACGAGCAGTACTTC
cdr3_aa: CASSPSGGDYEQYF
clone_size: NA
j_call: TRBJ2-7
d_call: TRBD2
v_call: TRBV7-2

cdr3_nt: TGTGCCAGCAGCCAAGGGGACCGGAGCTATGGCTACACCTTC
cdr3_aa: CASSQGDRSYGYTF
clone_size: NA
j_call: TRBJ1-2
d_call: NA
v_call: TRBV3-1/TRBV3-2

cdr3_nt: TGTGCCAGCGTAGGAAGCCAAGAGACCCAGTACTTC
cdr3_aa: CASVGSQETQYF
clone_size: NA
j_call: TRBJ2-5
d_call: NA
v_call: TRBV2

cdr3_nt: TGTGCCAGCAGCTTAAGGCCGCTCTACGAGCAGTACTTC
cdr3_aa: CASSLRPLYEQYF
clone_size: few
j_call: TRBJ2-7
d_call: NA
v_call: TRBV7-2

cdr3_nt: TGTGCCAGCAGCGTAGGAGGGACACTTTTTTTTGGGGCCAACGTCCTGACTTTC
cdr3_aa: CASSVGGTLFFGANVLTF
clone_size: once
j_call: TRBJ2-6
d_call: NA
v_call: TRBV9

cdr3_nt: TGTGCCAGCAGTGACTCTGATGCCACAGATACGCAGTATTTT
cdr3_aa: CASSDSDATDTQYF
clone_size: few
j_call: TRBJ2-3
d_call: NA
v_call: TRBV6-4

cdr3_nt: TGTGCCAGCAGCCCCGCACCCCGGAATAATTCACCCCTCCACTTT
cdr3_aa: CASSPAPRNNSPLHF
clone_size: NA
j_call: TRBJ1-6
d_call: NA
v_call: TRBV7-8

cdr3_nt: TGTGCCAGCAGCTTTCGGGCTAGCGGGAGGGCCAGGCCAGATACGCAGTATTTT
cdr3_aa: CASSFRASGRARPDTQYF
clone_size: NA
j_call: TRBJ2-3
d_call: TRBD2
v_call: TRBV7-9

cdr3_nt: TGTGCCAGCAGTCGCCCAGGGGAGGATGGCTACACCTTC
cdr3_aa: CASSRPGEDGYTF
clone_size: few
j_call: TRBJ1-2
d_call: NA
v_call: TRBV25-1

cdr3_nt: TGTGCCAGCAGCCAATCGGGACTAGCGGGGTACCAAGAGACCCAGTACTTC
cdr3_aa: CASSQSGLAGYQETQYF
clone_size: NA
j_call: TRBJ2-5
d_call: TRBD2
v_call: TRBV3-1/TRBV3-2

cdr3_nt: TGTGCCAGCAGCGCCTCCGGGACTAGCGGAGGGAATGAACAGTTCTTC
cdr3_aa: CASSASGTSGGNEQFF
clone_size: NA
j_call: TRBJ2-1
d_call: TRBD2
v_call: TRBV9

cdr3_nt: TGTGCCAGCAGCTTGGTTGGGGAGAGCTACGAGCAGTACTTC
cdr3_aa: CASSLVGESYEQYF
clone_size: NA
j_call: TRBJ2-7
d_call: NA
v_call: TRBV5-4

cdr3_nt: TGTGCCAGCAGCGTCAGCGGGGGGGCCTGGGATGAGCAGTTCTTC
cdr3_aa: CASSVSGGAWDEQFF
clone_size: NA
j_call: TRBJ2-1
d_call: TRBD2
v_call: TRBV7-9

cdr3_nt: TGTGCCAGCGCGGGACAGGGGTATGCTTTCTTT
cdr3_aa: CASAGQGYAFF
clone_size: NA
j_call: TRBJ1-1
d_call: TRBD1
v_call: TRBV6-5

cdr3_nt: TGTGCCAGCAGTGAACAGGGCGCGAACACCGGGGAGCTGTTTTTT
cdr3_aa: CASSEQGANTGELFF
clone_size: NA
j_call: TRBJ2-2
d_call: NA
v_call: TRBV2

cdr3_nt: TGTGCCAGCAGCTCACAGGGGGCGGGGGAAAAACTGTTTTTT
cdr3_aa: CASSSQGAGEKLFF
clone_size: once
j_call: TRBJ1-4
d_call: TRBD1
v_call: TRBV7-2

cdr3_nt: TGTGCCAGCAGTACTACGCCGGGACGCGGCCCAGATCAGCCCCAGCATTTT
cdr3_aa: CASSTTPGRGPDQPQHF
clone_size: NA
j_call: TRBJ1-5
d_call: NA
v_call: TRBV6-2/TRBV6-3

cdr3_nt: TGTGCCAGCAGCTTAGCGCCCGGGACAGGGGCCAACAATGAGCAGTTCTTC
cdr3_aa: CASSLAPGTGANNEQFF
clone_size: NA
j_call: TRBJ2-1
d_call: TRBD1
v_call: TRBV7-9

cdr3_nt: TGTGCCAGCAGCCAGTCCACGGCAAATTCACCCCTCCACTTT
cdr3_aa: CASSQSTANSPLHF
clone_size: NA
j_call: TRBJ1-6
d_call: NA
v_call: TRBV3-1/TRBV3-2

cdr3_nt: TGTGCCAGCAGCCAAGATTCGGTATTAGGGCAGTACTTC
cdr3_aa: CASSQDSVLGQYF
clone_size: NA
j_call: TRBJ2-5
d_call: NA
v_call: TRBV3-1/TRBV3-2

cdr3_nt: TGTGCCAGCAGTCCCGGGACTCCTCCCTCCTACAATGAGCAGTTCTTC
cdr3_aa: CASSPGTPPSYNEQFF
clone_size: NA
j_call: TRBJ2-1
d_call: NA
v_call: TRBV6-4

cdr3_nt: TGCGCCAGCAGCTTGGAGGGGCTGGGAAAACTGTTTTTT
cdr3_aa: CASSLEGLGKLFF
clone_size: NA
j_call: TRBJ1-4
d_call: NA
v_call: TRBV5-1

cdr3_nt: TGTGCCAGCAGCCAAACAAACAGTGCAACTAATGAAAAACTGTTTTTT
cdr3_aa: CASSQTNSATNEKLFF
clone_size: few
j_call: TRBJ1-4
d_call: NA
v_call: TRBV4-2

cdr3_nt: TGTGCCAGTGAAGGACTGGCAACTAATGAAAAACTGTTTTTT
cdr3_aa: CASEGLATNEKLFF
clone_size: once
j_call: TRBJ1-4
d_call: NA
v_call: TRBV6-5

cdr3_nt: TGTGCCAGCTCCTGGGCGGACAATGAGCAGTTCTTC
cdr3_aa: CASSWADNEQFF
clone_size: few
j_call: TRBJ2-1
d_call: NA
v_call: TRBV18

cdr3_nt: TGTGCCACCAGTGAGAAACCGTACCTTTCGACTAGCGGGATGTTCGGTACGCAGTATTTT
cdr3_aa: CATSEKPYLSTSGMFGTQYF
clone_size: NA
j_call: TRBJ2-3
d_call: TRBD2
v_call: TRBV24-1

cdr3_nt: TGTGCCAGCAGCTTAGCGCCGGAAAATCAGCCCCAGCATTTT
cdr3_aa: CASSLAPENQPQHF
clone_size: NA
j_call: TRBJ1-5
d_call: NA
v_call: TRBV7-2

cdr3_nt: TGTGCCAGCACCCGGACAGGGAATTCTGGGGCCAACGTCCTGACTTTC
cdr3_aa: CASTRTGNSGANVLTF
clone_size: NA
j_call: TRBJ2-6
d_call: TRBD1
v_call: TRBV5-4

cdr3_nt: TGTGCCAGCAGCCTGAGGTGGGAAGATGAAAAACTGTTTTTT
cdr3_aa: CASSLRWEDEKLFF
clone_size: NA
j_call: TRBJ1-4
d_call: NA
v_call: TRBV11-3

cdr3_nt: TGCGCCAGCAGCCGGAGCTTCAGCGGGGGGCCCTACGAGCAGTACTTC
cdr3_aa: CASSRSFSGGPYEQYF
clone_size: NA
j_call: TRBJ2-7
d_call: TRBD2
v_call: TRBV5-1

cdr3_nt: TGTGCCAGCAGCTGGGCCCGGGAGGGGCGGACCGAGCAGTACTTC
cdr3_aa: CASSWAREGRTEQYF
clone_size: few
j_call: TRBJ2-7
d_call: TRBD2
v_call: TRBV5-4

cdr3_nt: TGTGCCAGCAGCTTCGCCAGGGGAGGGGAAAACATTCAGTACTTC
cdr3_aa: CASSFARGGENIQYF
clone_size: once
j_call: TRBJ2-4
d_call: NA
v_call: TRBV5-4

cdr3_nt: TGTGCCAGCAGCAAGGACTGGGGTTACGAGCAGTACTTC
cdr3_aa: CASSKDWGYEQYF
clone_size: NA
j_call: TRBJ2-7
d_call: NA
v_call: TRBV7-8